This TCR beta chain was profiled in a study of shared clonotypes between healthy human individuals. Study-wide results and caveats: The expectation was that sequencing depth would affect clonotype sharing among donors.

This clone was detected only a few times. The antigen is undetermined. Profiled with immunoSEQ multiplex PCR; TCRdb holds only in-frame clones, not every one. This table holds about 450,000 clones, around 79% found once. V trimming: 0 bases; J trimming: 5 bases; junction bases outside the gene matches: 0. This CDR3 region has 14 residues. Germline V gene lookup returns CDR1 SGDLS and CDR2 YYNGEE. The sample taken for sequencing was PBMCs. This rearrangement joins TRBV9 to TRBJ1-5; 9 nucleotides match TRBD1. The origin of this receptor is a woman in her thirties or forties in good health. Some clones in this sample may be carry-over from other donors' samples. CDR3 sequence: CASSVGTGDQPQHF. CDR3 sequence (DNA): TGTGCCAGCAGCGTAGGGACAGGGGATCAGCCCCAGCATTTT. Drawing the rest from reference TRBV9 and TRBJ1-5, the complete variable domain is DSGVTQTPKHLITATGQRVTLRCSPRSGDLSVYWYQQSLDQGLQFLIQYYNGEERAKGNILERFSAQQFPDLHSELNLSSLELGDSALYFCASSVGTGDQPQHFGDGTRLSIL.